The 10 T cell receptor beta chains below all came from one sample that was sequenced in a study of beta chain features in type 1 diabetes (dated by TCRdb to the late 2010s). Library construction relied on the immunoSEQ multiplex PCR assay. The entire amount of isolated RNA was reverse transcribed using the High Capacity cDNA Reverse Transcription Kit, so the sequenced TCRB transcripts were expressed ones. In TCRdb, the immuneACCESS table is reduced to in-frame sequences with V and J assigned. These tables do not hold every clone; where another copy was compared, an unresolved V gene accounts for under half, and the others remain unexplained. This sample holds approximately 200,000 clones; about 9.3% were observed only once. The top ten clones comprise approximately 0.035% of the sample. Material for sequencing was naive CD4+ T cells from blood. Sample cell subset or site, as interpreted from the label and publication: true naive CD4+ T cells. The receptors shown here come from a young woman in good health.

The CDR3 is CASSVETSGRYNEQFF. For the CDR3, the DNA is TGTGCCAGCAGCGTAGAGACTAGCGGGAGGTACAATGAGCAGTTCTTC. The chain links TRBV9 to TRBJ2-1; 13 bases fit TRBD2. J lost 4 bases, V lost 0 bases, and 1 base had no gene match. The CDR3 extends over 16 amino acids. Per the germline V gene, CDR1 is SGDLS and CDR2 is YYNGEE.

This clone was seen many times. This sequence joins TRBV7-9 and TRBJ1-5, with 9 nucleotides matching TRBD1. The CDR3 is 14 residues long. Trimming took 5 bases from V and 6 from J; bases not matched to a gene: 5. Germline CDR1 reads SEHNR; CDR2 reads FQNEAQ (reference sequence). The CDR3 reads CASSGDRAPQPQHF. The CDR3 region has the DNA TGTGCCAGCAGCGGGGACAGGGCACCTCAGCCCCAGCATTTT.

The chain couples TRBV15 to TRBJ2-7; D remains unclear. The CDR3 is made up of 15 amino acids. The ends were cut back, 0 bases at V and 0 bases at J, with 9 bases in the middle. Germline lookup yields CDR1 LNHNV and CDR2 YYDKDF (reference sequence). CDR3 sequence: CATSRDPRASYEQYF. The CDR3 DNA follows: TGTGCCACCAGCAGAGACCCCCGAGCCTCCTACGAGCAGTACTTC.

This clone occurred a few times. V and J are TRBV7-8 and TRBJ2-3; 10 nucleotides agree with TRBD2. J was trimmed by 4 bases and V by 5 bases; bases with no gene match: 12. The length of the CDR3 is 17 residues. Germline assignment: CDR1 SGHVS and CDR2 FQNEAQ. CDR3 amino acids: CASSPTAGGGKSDTQYF. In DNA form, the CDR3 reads TGTGCCAGCAGCCCCACAGCGGGAGGGGGGAAGTCAGATACGCAGTATTTT.

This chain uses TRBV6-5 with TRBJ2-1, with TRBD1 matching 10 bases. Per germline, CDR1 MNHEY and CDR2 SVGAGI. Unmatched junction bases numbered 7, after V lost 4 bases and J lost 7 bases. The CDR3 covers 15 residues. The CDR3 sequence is CASSSDRGGENEQFF. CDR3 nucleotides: TGTGCCAGCAGTTCGGACAGGGGGGGAGAGAATGAGCAGTTCTTC.

The CDR3 sequence is CASSDRPRQPDTQYF. The CDR3 DNA is TGTGCCAGCAGCGATAGACCCCGACAGCCAGATACGCAGTATTTT. The rearrangement joins TRBV7-2 to TRBJ2-3, with a tentative D call TRBD1 (5 bases). The CDR3 has 15 residues. Trimming removed 5 bases from V and 4 bases from J, with 16 bases in between. The V gene's germline CDR1 is SGHTA and CDR2 FQGNSA.

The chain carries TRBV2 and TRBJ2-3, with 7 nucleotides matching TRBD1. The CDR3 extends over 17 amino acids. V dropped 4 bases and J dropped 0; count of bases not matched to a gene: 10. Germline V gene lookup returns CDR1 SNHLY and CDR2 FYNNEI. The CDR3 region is CASSGRGLPTSTDTQYF. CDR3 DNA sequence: TGTGCCAGCAGTGGTAGGGGGCTACCGACTAGCACAGATACGCAGTATTTT.

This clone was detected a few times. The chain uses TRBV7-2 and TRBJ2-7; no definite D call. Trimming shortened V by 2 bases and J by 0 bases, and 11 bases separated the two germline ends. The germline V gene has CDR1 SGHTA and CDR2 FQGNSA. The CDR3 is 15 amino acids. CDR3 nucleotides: TGTGCCAGCAGCTTATCGCCAGCGCCCTCCTACGAGCAGTACTTC. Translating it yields CASSLSPAPSYEQYF.

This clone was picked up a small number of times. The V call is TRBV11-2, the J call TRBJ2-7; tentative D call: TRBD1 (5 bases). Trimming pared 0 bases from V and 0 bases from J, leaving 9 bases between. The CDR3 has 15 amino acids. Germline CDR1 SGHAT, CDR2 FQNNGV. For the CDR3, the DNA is TGTGCCAGCAGCTTAGAAGGGGCCAGCTCCTACGAGCAGTACTTC. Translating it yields CASSLEGASSYEQYF.

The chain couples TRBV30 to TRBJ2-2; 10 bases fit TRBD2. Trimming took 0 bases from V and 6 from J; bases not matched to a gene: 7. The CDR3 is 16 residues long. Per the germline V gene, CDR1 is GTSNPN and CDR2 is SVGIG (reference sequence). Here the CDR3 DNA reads TGTGCCTGGAGTGTACTCCGGACTAGCGGTCCCGGGGAGCTGTTTTTT. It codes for CAWSVLRTSGPGELFF.